These 9 T cell receptor beta chains came from one sample sequenced in a study of OX40 agonist ivuxolimab in advanced cancers. TCRdb keeps only in-frame clones here, not all; method: immunoSEQ multiplex PCR. This sample has around 72,000 clones, with approximately 85% found just once. The source material was CD4+ or CD8+ T cells sorted from blood, sampled in a trial of the OX40 agonist ivuxolimab. All receptors come from an adult with an advanced solid tumor such as melanoma, head and neck, liver or kidney cancer.

This clone appeared a single time. V is TRBV12-5 and J is TRBJ2-3, with a weak D call TRBD1 (6 bases). CDR3 size: 17 residues. The germline gives CDR1 LGHNT, CDR2 FRNRAP. Trimming took 4 bases from V and 3 from J, leaving 20 bases between them. The CDR3 nucleotides read TGTGCTAGTGGTTCCCTACCGGGACAAGGGGCAACAGATACGCAGTATTTT. It yields the protein CASGSLPGQGATDTQYF.

The V and J genes are TRBV11-2 and TRBJ2-3; TRBD2 is a possible D gene (6 bases). V lost 1 base to trimming and J lost 2 bases, with 10 bases between them. CDR3 size: 15 residues. Germline lookup yields CDR1 SGHAT and CDR2 FQNNGV. The CDR3 region has the DNA TGTGCCAGCAGCTTAGTCGGGAGCCTCACAGATACGCAGTATTTT. Encoded protein: CASSLVGSLTDTQYF.

This rearrangement joins TRBV27 to TRBJ2-1, with TRBD2 as a possible D gene (5 bases). The CDR3 extends over 12 amino acids. Germline V lookup: CDR1 MNHEY, CDR2 SMNVEV (reference sequence). V was clipped by 5 bases and J by 12 bases, with 14 bases between them. DNA of the CDR3: TGTGCCAGCAGTCCAACTAGGTATGGGCAGTTCTTC. Its protein is CASSPTRYGQFF.

The chain is built from TRBV6-5 and TRBJ1-1; maybe TRBD1 (5 bases). Trimming cost V 6 bases and J 5 bases, with 13 bases left between them. This CDR3 comprises 13 residues. Per germline, CDR1 MNHEY and CDR2 SVGAGI. As DNA, the CDR3 is TGTGCCAGCAGCCGACCCGGGGGAACTGAAGCTTTCTTT. It specifies CASSRPGGTEAFF.

This rearrangement joins TRBV7-9 to TRBJ2-1; TRBD2 matches at 10 bases. The CDR3 is 15 amino acids. From germline, CDR1 is SEHNR and CDR2 FQNEAQ (reference sequence). V was clipped by 4 bases and J by 3 bases; unmatched bases: 3. CDR3 nucleotide sequence: TGTGCCAGCAGCTCAGCGGGAGGGGTCTACAATGAGCAGTTCTTC. Its protein product is CASSSAGGVYNEQFF.

The chain carries TRBV5-1 and TRBJ1-4; 9 nucleotides line up with TRBD1. V lost 2 bases to trimming and J lost 8 bases; unmatched junction nucleotides: 7. The CDR3 consists of 15 residues. The germline gives CDR1 SGHRS, CDR2 YFSETQ. CDR3 amino acids: CASSLQPGQGEKLFF. CDR3 DNA sequence: TGCGCCAGCAGCTTACAACCGGGACAGGGCGAAAAACTGTTTTTT.

The chain employs TRBV6-5 and TRBJ2-4, with 7 bases fitting TRBD1. V lost 6 bases, J lost 6 bases, and 5 bases stayed unmatched. The CDR3 is 13 residues long. Per the germline V gene, CDR1 is MNHEY and CDR2 is SVGAGI. In nucleotides, the CDR3 is TGTGCCAGCAGCTCGACAGGGCGAAACATTCAGTACTTC. Translating it yields CASSSTGRNIQYF.

V and J are TRBV6-1 and TRBJ1-1; 7 positions agree with TRBD1. V lost 6 bases and J lost 8; bases outside the gene matches: 6. The CDR3 is 12 residues long. Germline V CDR1 and CDR2: MNHNS, SASEGT. The CDR3 is CASSGTAIEAFF. The CDR3 DNA follows: TGTGCCAGCAGCGGGACAGCTATCGAAGCTTTCTTT.

The rearrangement uses TRBV19 and TRBJ1-4; 7 positions agree with TRBD1. This CDR3 is 15 amino acids long. Losses at the gene ends were 4 bases for V and 2 bases for J; bases not matched to a gene: 4. Germline values: CDR1 LNHDA, CDR2 SQIVND (reference sequence). The CDR3 DNA reads as TGTGCCAGTAGTACCTCGACAGGGACTAATGAAAAACTGTTTTTT. It codes for CASSTSTGTNEKLFF.